The 30 T cell receptor beta chains given below trace back to one sample, sequenced in a study of graft-versus-host responses after intestinal transplantation. The repertoire was sequenced with immunoSEQ multiplex PCR; TCRdb's copy has only in-frame clones and lacks some. Of nearly 110,000 clones detected, roughly 87% appear once; the ten largest clones hold 0.6% to 0.8%. These TCRs are of unknown antigen specificity. Sequenced material: unstimulated CD4+ T cells sorted from spleen or lymph node cells, taken before transplant. These receptors were obtained from a human donor who was the organ donor for an intestinal transplant.

This clone was seen once. V and J are TRBV7-9 and TRBJ1-2; no clear D gene. V was clipped by 5 bases and J by 3 bases, with 16 bases between them. The CDR3 runs to 15 residues. CDR1 SEHNR and CDR2 FQNEAQ come from the germline V gene (reference sequence). The CDR3 nucleotides read TGTGCCAGCAGCCCCTATTTGGCGTCCCACTATGGCTACACCTTC. Its protein product is CASSPYLASHYGYTF.

The rearrangement links TRBV6-5 to TRBJ1-4, with D hard to call. The ends were cut back, 2 bases at V and 7 bases at J, with 11 bases in the middle. The CDR3 is made up of 14 amino acids. Germline V gene lookup returns CDR1 MNHEY and CDR2 SVGAGI. CDR3 nucleotide sequence: TGTGCCAGCAGTTACGTGGGCGTTGGTGAAAAACTGTTTTTT. Amino acid sequence: CASSYVGVGEKLFF.

The chain uses TRBV18 and TRBJ2-7; 12 positions agree with TRBD1. Germline lookup yields CDR1 KGHSH and CDR2 LQKENI. V lost 3 bases to trimming and J lost 2 bases; unmatched junction nucleotides: 5. The CDR3 loop spans 16 amino acids. CDR3 DNA sequence: TGTGCCAGCTCACCGCTGGGGACAGGGGGCCCCTACGAGCAGTACTTC. Encoded protein: CASSPLGTGGPYEQYF.

This rearrangement joins TRBV7-2 to TRBJ2-1; no clear D gene. The V and J ends lost 2 bases and 2 bases respectively, with 16 bases between them. The germline CDR1 and CDR2 sequences are SGHTA and FQGNSA. The CDR3 is 17 amino acids. The CDR3 sequence: CASSLFHVGTTYNEQFF. DNA for the CDR3: TGTGCCAGCAGCTTATTTCACGTGGGAACAACCTACAATGAGCAGTTCTTC.

This clone showed up just once. V gene TRBV7-3 combines with J gene TRBJ2-1; D not certain. The CDR3 runs to 15 residues. Germline V gene sequence: CDR1 SGHTA, CDR2 FQGTGA. V was cut by 1 base and J by 5 bases, with 12 bases left in between. The CDR3 spells CASSLNPGQHNEQFF. CDR3 sequence (DNA): TGTGCCAGCAGCTTAAATCCCGGGCAGCACAATGAGCAGTTCTTC.

CDR3 nucleotide sequence: TGTGCCAGCAGCCACTACCACAATGAGCAGTTCTTC. Translating gives CASSHYHNEQFF. The chain employs TRBV7-2 and TRBJ2-1, with no clear D. V was pared by 5 bases and J by 5 bases, with 7 bases between. The germline CDR1 and CDR2 sequences are SGHTA and FQGNSA. The CDR3 has 12 amino acids.

The chain is built from TRBV10-1 and TRBJ1-3; D unclear. Germline CDR1 WNHNN, CDR2 SYGVQD (reference sequence). V lost 0 bases, J lost 2 bases, and 14 bases lay in between. The CDR3 has 17 residues. The CDR3 nucleotides are TGCGCCAGCAGTGAGTCCCCAAGATCTATTACTGGAAACACCATATATTTT. Its translation is CASSESPRSITGNTIYF.

This clone was recorded once. The V gene is TRBV7-3, the J gene TRBJ2-1; 10 bases match TRBD2. This CDR3 is built from 16 residues. V was pared by 4 bases and J by 4 bases, with 7 bases of the junction left unmatched. CDR1 is SGHTA, CDR2 FQGTGA, per germline. The CDR3 DNA reads as TGTGCCAGCAGCTCAACCACTAGCGGGGATTACAATGAGCAGTTCTTC. Translated: CASSSTTSGDYNEQFF. The whole variable domain, filled in from reference TRBV7-3 and TRBJ2-1, reads GAGVSQTPSNKVTEKGKYVELRCDPISGHTALYWYRQSLGQGPEFLIYFQGTGAADDSGLPNDRFFAVRPEGSVSTLKIQRTERGDSAVYLCASSSTTSGDYNEQFFGPGTRLTVL.

This clone was found a few times. V is TRBV27 and J is TRBJ2-3, with no clear D. Germline lookup yields CDR1 MNHEY and CDR2 SMNVEV (reference sequence). The length of the CDR3 is 14 residues. Trimming took off 2 bases at V and 2 bases at J, with 8 bases between the two ends. The CDR3 region has the DNA TGTGCCAGCAGTTTACCCCCTCCCACAGATACGCAGTATTTT. Its translation: CASSLPPPTDTQYF.

This clone was picked up one time. This chain links TRBV2 with TRBJ1-2, with D maybe TRBD1 (5 bases). Trimming cost V 7 bases and J 1 base, with 10 bases left between them. Germline CDR1 reads SNHLY; CDR2 reads FYNNEI. The CDR3 contains 13 residues. The CDR3 nucleotides are TGTGCCAGCATCCGGGGCAGTAACTATGGCTACACCTTC. Translated, it gives CASIRGSNYGYTF.

The V call is TRBV5-1, the J call TRBJ2-6; maybe TRBD2 (6 bases). Trimming cost V 1 base and J 1 base, with 15 bases left between them. From germline, CDR1 is SGHRS and CDR2 YFSETQ. CDR3 length: 18 residues. DNA for the CDR3: TGCGCCAGCAGCTTGAAGGGACTTACCTTTTCTGGGGCCAACGTCCTGACTTTC. It specifies CASSLKGLTFSGANVLTF. The whole variable domain, filled in from reference TRBV5-1 and TRBJ2-6, reads KAGVTQTPRYLIKTRGQQVTLSCSPISGHRSVSWYQQTPGQGLQFLFEYFSETQRNKGNFPGRFSGRQFSNSRSEMNVSTLELGDSALYLCASSLKGLTFSGANVLTFGAGSRLTVL.

This chain connects TRBV6-1 to TRBJ1-5, with a tentative D call TRBD1 (6 bases). V was shortened by 8 bases and J by 2 bases, with 10 bases between the two germline ends. The CDR3 has 13 residues. From germline, CDR1 is MNHNS and CDR2 SASEGT. The CDR3 sequence: CASGGFGNQPQHF. Here the CDR3 DNA reads TGTGCCAGCGGGGGCTTCGGCAATCAGCCCCAGCATTTT.

This chain uses TRBV2 with TRBJ2-2, with TRBD2 matching 12 bases. The germline gives CDR1 SNHLY, CDR2 FYNNEI. Trimming removed 6 bases from V and 3 bases from J; junction bases left unmatched: 8. The CDR3 covers 17 residues. CDR3 region: CASRATSGGPHTGELFF. The CDR3 coding sequence is TGTGCCAGCAGAGCAACTAGCGGGGGGCCCCACACCGGGGAGCTGTTTTTT.

As concerns this clone: In the same sample, other DNA sequences code for this CDR3. The chain links TRBV18 to TRBJ1-3; the D gene is possibly TRBD1 (5 bases). V was pared by 0 bases and J by 0 bases, with 12 bases between. The CDR3 covers 17 residues. Per the germline V gene, CDR1 is KGHSH and CDR2 is LQKENI. The CDR3 bases are TGTGCCAGCTCACCACCGTCGGGGCGGAGCTCTGGAAACACCATATATTTT. It is translated as CASSPPSGRSSGNTIYF.

The genes are TRBV18 and TRBJ1-2; a weak D match, TRBD1 (5 bases). Per germline, CDR1 KGHSH and CDR2 LQKENI. V was pared by 3 bases and J by 5 bases, with 13 bases between. The CDR3 is 14 residues long. The CDR3 coding sequence is TGTGCCAGCTCACCCGGGACTTACCCTTATGGCTACACCTTC. Amino acid sequence: CASSPGTYPYGYTF.

The gene calls are TRBV20-1 and TRBJ1-2; possible D gene TRBD1, 5 bases. Looked up from germline, CDR1 is DFQATT and CDR2 is SNEGSKA (reference sequence). The CDR3 length is 11 residues. The CDR3 coding sequence is TGCAGCGGCAACCGGGACGGCGGCTACACCTTC. Its protein is CSGNRDGGYTF.

The chain recombines TRBV10-3 with TRBJ1-2; D is perhaps TRBD1 (5 bases). The germline gives CDR1 ENHRY, CDR2 SYGVKD. The CDR3 has 11 amino acids. Deletions cut 10 bases from V and 5 bases from J, with 11 bases between. CDR3 in amino acids: CATDRGYGYTF. DNA of the CDR3: TGTGCCACCGACAGAGGTTATGGCTACACCTTC.

About this clone itself: At the DNA level, this CDR3 is encoded by other sequences in the same sample as well. The V call is TRBV18, the J call TRBJ1-1, with 9 bases that match TRBD1. V lost 3 bases to trimming and J lost 2 bases; unmatched junction nucleotides: 4. The CDR3 contains 15 residues. The germline gives CDR1 KGHSH, CDR2 LQKENI. CDR3 residues: CASSPRTGGNTEAFF. The CDR3 nucleotides are TGTGCCAGCTCACCGAGAACAGGGGGCAACACTGAAGCTTTCTTT.

V gene TRBV30 combines with J gene TRBJ1-6; D is ambiguous. The CDR3 runs to 12 residues. V lost 3 bases, J lost 10 bases, and 10 bases lay in between. Germline V gene data show CDR1 as GTSNPN and CDR2 as SVGIG (reference sequence). The CDR3 reads CAWSLTYSPLHF. The DNA of the CDR3 is TGTGCCTGGAGCCTAACTTACTCACCCCTCCACTTT.

V gene TRBV11-2 combines with J gene TRBJ2-1; D ambiguous. The length of the CDR3 is 17 residues. V lost 5 bases and J 0 bases, leaving 17 bases between the germline ends. Germline CDR1 SGHAT, CDR2 FQNNGV. CDR3 in DNA: TGTGCCAGCAGCCCAATTGCCGGCCCTAGCTCCTACAATGAGCAGTTCTTC. Its protein product is CASSPIAGPSSYNEQFF.

The chain recombines TRBV7-9 with TRBJ1-4; tentative D call: TRBD1 (5 bases). The V end lost 5 bases, the J end lost 8 bases, and 18 bases lay between the germline ends. Looked up from germline, CDR1 is SEHNR and CDR2 is FQNEAQ (reference sequence). The CDR3 is made up of 15 amino acids. The CDR3 DNA is TGTGCCAGCAGCCAGGCGCGGCAGGGTGGCGAAAAACTGTTTTTT. Encoded protein: CASSQARQGGEKLFF.

The chain couples TRBV6-6 to TRBJ1-3; the D is unclear. From germline, CDR1 is MNHNY and CDR2 SVGAGI (reference sequence). V was shortened by 4 bases and J by 0 bases, with 10 bases between the two germline ends. The CDR3 totals 15 residues. This CDR3 is CASSLKQSSGNTIYF. The DNA of the CDR3 is TGTGCCAGCAGTTTAAAACAGTCCTCTGGAAACACCATATATTTT.

The chain links TRBV5-1 to TRBJ2-5; tentative D call: TRBD1 (6 bases). Germline lookup yields CDR1 SGHRS and CDR2 YFSETQ. The V end was cut by 2 bases, the J end by 5 bases, with 16 bases between. The CDR3 covers 15 residues. The CDR3 region has the DNA TGCGCCAGCAGCTTTGGGGGCGACCCCAGGGAGACCCAGTACTTC. Translated: CASSFGGDPRETQYF. The full variable domain, in which reference TRBV5-1 and TRBJ2-5 provide the parts outside the CDR3, is KAGVTQTPRYLIKTRGQQVTLSCSPISGHRSVSWYQQTPGQGLQFLFEYFSETQRNKGNFPGRFSGRQFSNSRSEMNVSTLELGDSALYLCASSFGGDPRETQYFGPGTRLLVL.

This rearrangement joins TRBV21-1 to TRBJ1-4. TRBV21-1 is marked as a pseudogene. The CDR3 spans 15 residues. CDR3 sequence (DNA): TGTGCCAGCAGCAAAGAGGCAAGGGACGCTGAAAAACTGTTTTTT. Amino acid sequence: CASSKEARDAEKLFF.

As concerns this clone: The junction does not match germline at one end; this may be a read error. Distinct nucleotide sequences in the sample also encode this CDR3. The chain recombines TRBV19 with TRBJ2-7; TRBD2 matches at 10 bases. This CDR3 spans 15 amino acids. Germline values: CDR1 LNHDA, CDR2 SQIVND (reference sequence). CDR3 nucleotides: TGTGCCAGTAGTATCTCTAGCGGGAGTAATGGCGAGCAATACTTC. Its translation: CASSISSGSNGEQYF.

The chain links TRBV5-1 to TRBJ2-3; D is tentatively TRBD1 or TRBD2 (5 bases each). Trimming took off 0 bases at V and 3 bases at J, with 11 bases between the two ends. The V gene's germline CDR1 is SGHRS and CDR2 YFSETQ. The CDR3 totals 15 residues. The DNA of the CDR3 is TGCGCCAGCAGCTTGGGTGCAGGGACGACAGATACGCAGTATTTT. Translating gives CASSLGAGTTDTQYF.

V is TRBV2 and J is TRBJ2-1; TRBD2 might be the D (5 bases). This CDR3 spans 12 amino acids. Germline CDR1 is SNHLY and CDR2 is FYNNEI. V lost 6 bases and J 8 bases, leaving 11 bases between the germline ends. The CDR3 loop reads CASRALGHEQFF. CDR3 sequence (DNA): TGTGCCAGCAGGGCACTAGGACATGAGCAGTTCTTC.

The chain joins TRBV9 to TRBJ2-3; possibly TRBD1 for D (5 bases). The germline V and J ends were trimmed by 4 bases and 2 bases, with 17 bases remaining between them. This CDR3 comprises 16 residues. Germline assignment: CDR1 SGDLS and CDR2 YYNGEE. CDR3 protein: CASSPRQGYNTDTQYF. DNA of the CDR3: TGTGCCAGCAGCCCCCGCCAGGGTTATAACACAGATACGCAGTATTTT.

This chain links TRBV7-9 with TRBJ2-7, with no clear D. V was clipped by 1 base and J by 3 bases, with 13 bases between them. The CDR3 has 15 amino acids. Germline CDR1 reads SEHNR; CDR2 reads FQNEAQ (reference sequence). Here the CDR3 reads CASSLGTSRNYEQYF. In nucleotides, the CDR3 is TGTGCCAGCAGCTTAGGGACCAGTCGGAACTACGAGCAGTACTTC. The whole variable domain, filled in from reference TRBV7-9 and TRBJ2-7, reads DTGVSQNPRHKITKRGQNVTFRCDPISEHNRLYWYRQTLGQGPEFLTYFQNEAQLEKSRLLSDRFSAERPKGSFSTLEIQRTEQGDSAMYLCASSLGTSRNYEQYFGPGTRLTVT.

The chain couples TRBV6-1 to TRBJ1-6, with TRBD1 matching 7 bases. Germline CDR1 reads MNHNS; CDR2 reads SASEGT. This CDR3 is built from 15 residues. After removal of 5 bases from V and 9 bases from J, the junction contained 10 bases not matched to a gene. CDR3: CASSSDRDYGSPLHF. Written as DNA, the CDR3 is TGTGCCAGCAGTTCCGACAGGGACTACGGTTCACCCCTCCACTTT.